This TCR beta chain is drawn from a study of Graves' ophthalmopathy and Graves' hyperthyroidism. The study, taken as a whole, reports: In blood, most expanded thyroid clonotypes above 0.001 frequency were also detected.

Ophthalmopathy donors showed moderate-to-severe activity, CAS ≥3, NOSPECS ≥4 and a duration under 3 months. Many counts were recorded for this clonotype. Its antigen is undetermined. Amplification targeted the TCR beta CDR3 regions, with RNA transcripts as the source material. First-round RT-PCR employed HTBI primers, with a second-round multiplex PCR after it. TCRdb used MiXCR to reprocess the multiplex PCR reads, holding one entry per CDR3 protein. In the table there are about 700,000 distinct CDR3 sequences, about two fifths of which are singletons. Deletions cut 7 bases from V and 5 bases from J, with 11 bases between. Per germline, CDR1 SNHLY and CDR2 FYNNEI. This CDR3 is 12 amino acids long.

The chain has TRBV2 and TRBJ1-1; D is undetermined. The clonotype was recovered from an adult man with Graves' ophthalmopathy. The sequenced material came from peripheral blood. This CDR3 is CASKGIRTEAFF. CDR3 nucleotide sequence: TGTGCCAGCAAAGGGATAAGAACTGAAGCTTTCTTT.